The rows below give T cell receptor beta chains drawn from one sample of a study of cytomegalovirus exposure and HLA in healthy donors. The data were produced by immunoSEQ multiplex PCR, yet TCRdb's version contains in-frame clones alone and is incomplete. The data hold roughly 150,000 clones, with over 65% observed a single time. Specimen: PBMCs. These receptors were obtained from a man in his forties or fifties in good health and CMV-seropositive. The CDR3 runs from the conserved cysteine through the conserved F or W. Each record gives: D gene, V gene, clone size, J gene, CDR3 DNA, CDR3 protein. A D gene is named only where the DNA matches it firmly. Only part of the rows carry a size: once, few, many, or a class if the clone is expanded.

d_call: TRBD2
v_call: TRBV6-1
clone_size: NA
j_call: TRBJ2-1
cdr3_nt: TGTGCCGGGGGTCTAGCGGGAGACTACAATGAGCAGTTCTTC
cdr3_aa: CAGGLAGDYNEQFF

d_call: NA
v_call: TRBV30
clone_size: few
j_call: TRBJ1-3
cdr3_nt: TGTGCCTGGAGTGTATGGGGGGGTGAAAACACCATATATTTT
cdr3_aa: CAWSVWGGENTIYF

d_call: NA
v_call: TRBV2
clone_size: NA
j_call: TRBJ1-1
cdr3_nt: TGTGCCAGCAGTTCGTATAGGAACACTGAAGCTTTCTTT
cdr3_aa: CASSSYRNTEAFF

d_call: NA
v_call: TRBV28
clone_size: NA
j_call: TRBJ1-4
cdr3_nt: TGTGCCAGCAGCCAGTACGGCAGCGCAACTAATGAAAAACTGTTTTTT
cdr3_aa: CASSQYGSATNEKLFF

d_call: NA
v_call: TRBV5-1
clone_size: NA
j_call: TRBJ1-1
cdr3_nt: TGCGCCAGCAGCTGGGGGGGTAGGAACGGAGTGAACACTGAAGCTTTCTTT
cdr3_aa: CASSWGGRNGVNTEAFF

d_call: TRBD2
v_call: TRBV7-9
clone_size: few
j_call: TRBJ2-1
cdr3_nt: TGTGCCAGCAGCCCCGGGACTAGCGGGAGGCAGTTCTTC
cdr3_aa: CASSPGTSGRQFF

d_call: TRBD2
v_call: TRBV30
clone_size: few
j_call: TRBJ2-1
cdr3_nt: TGTGCCTGGTTGCGGGGGGCTCCCTACAATGAGCAGTTCTTC
cdr3_aa: CAWLRGAPYNEQFF

d_call: NA
v_call: TRBV5-1
clone_size: NA
j_call: TRBJ2-7
cdr3_nt: TGCGCCAGCAGCTTGGCCCCGGGCGGGGTGACCTACGAGCAGTACTTC
cdr3_aa: CASSLAPGGVTYEQYF

d_call: NA
v_call: TRBV5-1
clone_size: NA
j_call: TRBJ2-5
cdr3_nt: TGCGCCAGCAGCTTGGGTACTCCGAGGGAGACCCAGTACTTC
cdr3_aa: CASSLGTPRETQYF

d_call: TRBD1
v_call: TRBV12-5
clone_size: once
j_call: TRBJ2-1
cdr3_nt: TGTGCTAGTGGTACGGACAGGTTCCTCTACAATGAGCAGTTCTTC
cdr3_aa: CASGTDRFLYNEQFF

d_call: NA
v_call: TRBV18
clone_size: NA
j_call: TRBJ1-1
cdr3_nt: TGTGCCAGCTCACCAATTACCAGTTCGGAAGCTTTCTTT
cdr3_aa: CASSPITSSEAFF

d_call: NA
v_call: TRBV9
clone_size: NA
j_call: TRBJ1-4
cdr3_nt: TGTGCCAGCAGCGTAGACGGCAGGAATGAAAAACTGTTTTTT
cdr3_aa: CASSVDGRNEKLFF

d_call: NA
v_call: TRBV19
clone_size: NA
j_call: TRBJ1-2
cdr3_nt: TGTGCCAGTAGGGACGCGGGGGGCTATGGCTACACCTTC
cdr3_aa: CASRDAGGYGYTF

d_call: TRBD1
v_call: TRBV7-8
clone_size: NA
j_call: TRBJ2-5
cdr3_nt: TGTGCCAGCAGCTTAGGGGGACAGGGAGGAGAGACCCAGTACTTC
cdr3_aa: CASSLGGQGGETQYF

d_call: TRBD1
v_call: TRBV2
clone_size: NA
j_call: TRBJ2-7
cdr3_nt: TGTGCCATCTCGACAGGGGACTCCTACGAGCAGTACTTC
cdr3_aa: CAISTGDSYEQYF

d_call: NA
v_call: TRBV19
clone_size: NA
j_call: TRBJ2-7
cdr3_nt: TGTGCCAGTAGTATGCGGCTAGCTACCTACGAGCAGTACTTC
cdr3_aa: CASSMRLATYEQYF

d_call: NA
v_call: TRBV29-1
clone_size: NA
j_call: TRBJ2-2
cdr3_nt: TGCAGCGCCGTGACAGGACAGAGAAAGAACACCGGGGAGCTGTTTTTT
cdr3_aa: CSAVTGQRKNTGELFF

d_call: TRBD2
v_call: TRBV11-2
clone_size: NA
j_call: TRBJ2-7
cdr3_nt: TGTGCCAGCAGCTTAGGTTGGGGAGGGGACGAGCAGTACTTC
cdr3_aa: CASSLGWGGDEQYF

d_call: TRBD1
v_call: TRBV6-5
clone_size: NA
j_call: TRBJ1-6
cdr3_nt: TGTGCCAGCAGTTGGGACAGGGACGGAGGGTCACCCCTCCACTTT
cdr3_aa: CASSWDRDGGSPLHF

d_call: NA
v_call: TRBV28
clone_size: NA
j_call: TRBJ2-4
cdr3_nt: TGTGCCAGCAGTTCGGAGGGTGGGAACATTCAGTACTTC
cdr3_aa: CASSSEGGNIQYF

d_call: TRBD2
v_call: TRBV11-1
clone_size: NA
j_call: TRBJ2-7
cdr3_nt: TGTGCCTCCCGACTGACTAGCGGGGCCTACGAGCAGTACTTC
cdr3_aa: CASRLTSGAYEQYF

d_call: TRBD2
v_call: TRBV2
clone_size: NA
j_call: TRBJ2-3
cdr3_nt: TGTGCCAGCAGCGCTAGCGGGGATACGCAGTATTTT
cdr3_aa: CASSASGDTQYF

d_call: NA
v_call: TRBV5-6
clone_size: NA
j_call: TRBJ2-7
cdr3_nt: TGTGCCAGCAGCTTGGAAGGCAGAGGAGCGTCCGGCGAGCAGTACTTC
cdr3_aa: CASSLEGRGASGEQYF